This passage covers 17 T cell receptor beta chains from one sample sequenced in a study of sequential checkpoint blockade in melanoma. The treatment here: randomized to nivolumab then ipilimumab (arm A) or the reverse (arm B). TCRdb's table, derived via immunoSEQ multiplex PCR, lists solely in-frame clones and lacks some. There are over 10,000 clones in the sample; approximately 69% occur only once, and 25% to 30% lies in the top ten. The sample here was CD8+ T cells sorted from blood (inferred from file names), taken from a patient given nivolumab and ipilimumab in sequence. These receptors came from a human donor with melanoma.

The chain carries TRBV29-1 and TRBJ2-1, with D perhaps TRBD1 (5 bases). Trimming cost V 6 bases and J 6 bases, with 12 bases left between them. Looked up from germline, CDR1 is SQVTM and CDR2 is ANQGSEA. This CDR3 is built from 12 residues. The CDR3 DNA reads TGCAGCGTGAACAGGTATGGCAATGAGCAGTTCTTC. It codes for CSVNRYGNEQFF.

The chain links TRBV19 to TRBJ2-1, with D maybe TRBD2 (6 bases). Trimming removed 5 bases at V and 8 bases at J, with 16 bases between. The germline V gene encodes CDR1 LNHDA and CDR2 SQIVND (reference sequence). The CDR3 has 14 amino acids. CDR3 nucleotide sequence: TGTGCCAGTAGTCCTCTCTGGGGGGTTGATGAGCAGTTCTTC. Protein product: CASSPLWGVDEQFF. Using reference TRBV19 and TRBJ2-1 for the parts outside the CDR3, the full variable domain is DGGITQSPKYLFRKEGQNVTLSCEQNLNHDAMYWYRQDPGQGLRLIYYSQIVNDFQKGDIAEGYSVSREKKESFPLTVTSAQKNPTAFYLCASSPLWGVDEQFFGPGTRLTVL.

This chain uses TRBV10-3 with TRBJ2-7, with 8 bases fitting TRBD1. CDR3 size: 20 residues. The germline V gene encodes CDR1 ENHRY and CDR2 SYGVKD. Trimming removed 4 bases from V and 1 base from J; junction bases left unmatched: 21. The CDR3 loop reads CAISAVRPRTGSKGSYEQYV. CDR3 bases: TGTGCCATCAGTGCGGTCCGACCACGGACAGGGAGTAAGGGTTCCTACGAGCAGTACGTC.

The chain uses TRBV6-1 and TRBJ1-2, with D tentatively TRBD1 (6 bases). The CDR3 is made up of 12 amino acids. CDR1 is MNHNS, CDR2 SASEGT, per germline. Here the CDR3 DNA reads TGTGCAGGGGGGGCAGGGTGGACTGGCTACACCTTC. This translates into CAGGAGWTGYTF.

The CDR3 loop reads CASSIETGYTGELFF. The CDR3 DNA follows: TGTGCCAGCAGCATAGAGACAGGGTACACCGGGGAGCTGTTTTTT. The chain carries TRBV9 and TRBJ2-2; the match to TRBD1 covers 7 bases. The CDR3 sequence is 15 residues long. V trimming: 4 bases; J trimming: 3 bases; junction bases outside the gene matches: 6. Looked up from germline, CDR1 is SGDLS and CDR2 is YYNGEE.

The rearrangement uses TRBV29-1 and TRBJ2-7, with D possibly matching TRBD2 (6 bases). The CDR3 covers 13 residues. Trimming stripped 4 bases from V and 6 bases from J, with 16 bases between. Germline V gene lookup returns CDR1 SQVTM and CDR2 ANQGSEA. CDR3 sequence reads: CSVGLAPPLEQYF. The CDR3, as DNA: TGCAGCGTTGGGCTAGCGCCCCCTCTCGAGCAGTACTTC.

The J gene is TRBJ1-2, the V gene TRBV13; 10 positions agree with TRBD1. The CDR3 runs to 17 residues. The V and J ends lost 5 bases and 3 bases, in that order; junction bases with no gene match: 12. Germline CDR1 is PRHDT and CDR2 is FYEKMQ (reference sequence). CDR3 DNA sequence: TGTGCCAGCAGCCTCATCCCTGGGGGACAGGGGTACTATGGCTACACCTTC. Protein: CASSLIPGGQGYYGYTF.

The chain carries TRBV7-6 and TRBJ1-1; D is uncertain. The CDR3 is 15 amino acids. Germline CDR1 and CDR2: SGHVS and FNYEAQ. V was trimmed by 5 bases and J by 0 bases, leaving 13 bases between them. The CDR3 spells CASSPREGLNTEAFF. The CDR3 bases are TGTGCCAGCAGCCCACGGGAGGGTTTGAACACTGAAGCTTTCTTT.

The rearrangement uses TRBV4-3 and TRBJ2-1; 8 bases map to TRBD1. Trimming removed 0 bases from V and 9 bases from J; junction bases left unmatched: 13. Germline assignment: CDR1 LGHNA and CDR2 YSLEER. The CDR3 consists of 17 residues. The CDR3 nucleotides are TGCGCCAGCAGCCAAGATATAGGGGACAGGTCTCCCGGTGAGCAGTTCTTC. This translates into CASSQDIGDRSPGEQFF.

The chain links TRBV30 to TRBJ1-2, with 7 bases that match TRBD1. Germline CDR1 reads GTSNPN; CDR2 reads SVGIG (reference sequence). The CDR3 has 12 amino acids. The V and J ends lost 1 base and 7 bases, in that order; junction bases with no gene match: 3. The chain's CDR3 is CAWSDRGAGYTF. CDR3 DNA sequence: TGTGCCTGGAGTGACAGGGGAGCTGGCTACACCTTC.

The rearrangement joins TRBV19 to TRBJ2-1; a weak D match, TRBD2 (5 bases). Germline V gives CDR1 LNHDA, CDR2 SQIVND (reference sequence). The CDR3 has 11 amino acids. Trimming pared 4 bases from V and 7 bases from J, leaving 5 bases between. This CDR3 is CASSRGNEQFF. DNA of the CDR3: TGTGCCAGTAGTAGAGGGAATGAGCAGTTCTTC. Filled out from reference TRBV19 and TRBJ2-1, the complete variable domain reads DGGITQSPKYLFRKEGQNVTLSCEQNLNHDAMYWYRQDPGQGLRLIYYSQIVNDFQKGDIAEGYSVSREKKESFPLTVTSAQKNPTAFYLCASSRGNEQFFGPGTRLTVL.

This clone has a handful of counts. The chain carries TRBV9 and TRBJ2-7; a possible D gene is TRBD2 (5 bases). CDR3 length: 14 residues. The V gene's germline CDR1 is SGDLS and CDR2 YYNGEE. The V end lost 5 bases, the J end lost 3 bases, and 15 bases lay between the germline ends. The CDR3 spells CASSLDGENYEQYV. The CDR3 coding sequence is TGTGCCAGCAGTTTAGACGGGGAAAACTACGAGCAGTACGTC.

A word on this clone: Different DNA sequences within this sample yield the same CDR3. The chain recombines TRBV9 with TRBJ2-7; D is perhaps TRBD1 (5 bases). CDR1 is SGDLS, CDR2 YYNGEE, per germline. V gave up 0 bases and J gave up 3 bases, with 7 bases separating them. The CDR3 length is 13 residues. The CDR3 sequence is CASSVGQSYEQYF. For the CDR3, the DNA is TGTGCCAGCAGCGTAGGACAGAGCTACGAGCAGTACTTC.

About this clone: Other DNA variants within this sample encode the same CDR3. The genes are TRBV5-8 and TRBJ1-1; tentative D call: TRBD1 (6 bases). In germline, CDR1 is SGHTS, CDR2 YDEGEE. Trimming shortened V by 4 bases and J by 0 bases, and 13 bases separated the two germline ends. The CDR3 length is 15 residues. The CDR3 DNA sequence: TGTGCCAGCAGCCTATGGGACATCATGAACACTGAAGCTTTCTTT. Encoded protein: CASSLWDIMNTEAFF.

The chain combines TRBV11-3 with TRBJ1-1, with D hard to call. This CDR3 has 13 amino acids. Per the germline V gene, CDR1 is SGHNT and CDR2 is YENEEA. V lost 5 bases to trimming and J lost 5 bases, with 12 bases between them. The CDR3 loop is CASSLRYGTEAFF. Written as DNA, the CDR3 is TGTGCCAGCAGCCTTAGATACGGTACTGAAGCTTTCTTT.

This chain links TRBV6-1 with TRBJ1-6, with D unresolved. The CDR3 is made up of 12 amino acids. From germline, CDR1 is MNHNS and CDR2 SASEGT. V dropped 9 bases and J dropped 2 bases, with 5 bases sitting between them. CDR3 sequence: CASHPYNSPLHF. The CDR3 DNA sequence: TGTGCCAGTCATCCCTATAATTCACCCCTCCACTTT.

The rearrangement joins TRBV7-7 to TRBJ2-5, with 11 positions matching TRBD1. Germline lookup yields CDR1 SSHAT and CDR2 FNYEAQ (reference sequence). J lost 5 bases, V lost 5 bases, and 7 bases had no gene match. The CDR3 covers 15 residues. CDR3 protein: CASSPGQGAWETQYF. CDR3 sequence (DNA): TGTGCCAGCAGCCCCGGACAGGGGGCCTGGGAGACCCAGTACTTC.